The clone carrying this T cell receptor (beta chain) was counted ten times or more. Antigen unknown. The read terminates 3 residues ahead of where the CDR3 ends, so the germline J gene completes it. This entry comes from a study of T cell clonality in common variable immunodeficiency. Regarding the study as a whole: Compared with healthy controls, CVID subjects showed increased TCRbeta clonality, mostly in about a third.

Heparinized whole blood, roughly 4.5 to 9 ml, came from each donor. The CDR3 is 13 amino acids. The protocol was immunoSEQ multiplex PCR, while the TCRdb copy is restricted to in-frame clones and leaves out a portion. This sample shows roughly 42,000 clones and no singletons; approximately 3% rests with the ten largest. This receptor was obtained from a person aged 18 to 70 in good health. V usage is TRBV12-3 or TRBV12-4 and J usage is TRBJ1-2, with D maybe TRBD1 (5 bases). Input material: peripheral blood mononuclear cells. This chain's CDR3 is CASAREGLGGYTF. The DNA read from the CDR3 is TGTGCCAGCGCACGGGAGGGGTTAGGGGGC.